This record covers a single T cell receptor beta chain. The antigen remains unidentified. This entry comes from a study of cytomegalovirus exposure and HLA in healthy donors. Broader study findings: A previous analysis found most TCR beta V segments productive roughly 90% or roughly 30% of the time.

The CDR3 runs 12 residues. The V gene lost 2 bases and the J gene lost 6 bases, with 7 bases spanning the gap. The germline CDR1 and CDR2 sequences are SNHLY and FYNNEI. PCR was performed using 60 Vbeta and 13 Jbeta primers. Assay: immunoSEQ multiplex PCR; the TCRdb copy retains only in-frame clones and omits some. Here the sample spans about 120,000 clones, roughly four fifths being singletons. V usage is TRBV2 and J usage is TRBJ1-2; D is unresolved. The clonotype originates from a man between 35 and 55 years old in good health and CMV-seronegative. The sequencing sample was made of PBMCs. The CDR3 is CASSEQLDGYTF. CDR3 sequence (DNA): TGTGCCAGCAGTGAACAGCTAGATGGCTACACCTTC.